These 19 T cell receptor beta chains were sequenced from one sample in a study of shared clonotypes between healthy human individuals. Measured with immunoSEQ multiplex PCR; TCRdb has only the in-frame clones, and not every one. The sample yields hundreds of thousands of clones, 73% seen once. The sample taken for sequencing was memory CD4+ T cells sorted from blood. Subset: CD45RA-negative fraction. These receptors all come from a woman aged 25 to 39 in good health.

V gene TRBV11-3 combines with J gene TRBJ2-1, with 7 bases lining up with TRBD2. Per the germline V gene, CDR1 is SGHNT and CDR2 is YENEEA. This CDR3 region has 11 residues. V lost 6 bases and J lost 10; bases outside the gene matches: 3. This CDR3 is CASRGEGEQFF. The CDR3 region has the DNA TGTGCCAGCAGGGGGGAGGGGGAGCAGTTCTTC.

The V call is TRBV7-2, the J call TRBJ2-2; TRBD1 is a possible D gene (5 bases). CDR3 length: 18 residues. Trimming took off 5 bases at V and 3 bases at J, with 22 bases between the two ends. Germline CDR1 is SGHTA and CDR2 is FQGNSA. The CDR3, as DNA: TGTGCCAGCAGCCTGCGACTTGGGGCAGGACGATACACCGGGGAGCTGTTTTTT. Its translation: CASSLRLGAGRYTGELFF.

This clone was detected a few times. CDR3 region: CASSFTGFGKNTEAFF. DNA of the CDR3: TGTGCCAGCAGTTTTACGGGTTTCGGCAAGAACACTGAAGCTTTCTTT. The genes are TRBV7-8 and TRBJ1-1; no clear D. Germline lookup yields CDR1 SGHVS and CDR2 FQNEAQ. The V and J ends lost 6 bases and 1 base respectively, with 18 bases between them. This CDR3 contains 16 residues.

This clone was seen only a few times. The chain recombines TRBV18 with TRBJ1-2; TRBD1 aligns across 9 bases. Trimming cost V 6 bases and J 3 bases; bases outside gene matches: 8. Germline values: CDR1 KGHSH, CDR2 LQKENI. This CDR3 spans 15 amino acids. CDR3 sequence reads: CASSGGTGKYYGYTF. In DNA, the CDR3 is TGTGCCAGCTCTGGGGGGACAGGGAAGTACTATGGCTACACCTTC. Drawing the rest from reference TRBV18 and TRBJ1-2, the complete variable domain is NAGVMQNPRHLVRRRGQEARLRCSPMKGHSHVYWYRQLPEEGLKFMVYLQKENIIDESGMPKERFSAEFPKEGPSILRIQQVVRGDSAAYFCASSGGTGKYYGYTFGSGTRLTVV.

The chain has TRBV19 and TRBJ2-7, with 8 positions matching TRBD2. The V gene's germline CDR1 is LNHDA and CDR2 SQIVND (reference sequence). CDR3 size: 15 residues. V was pared by 2 bases and J by 0 bases, with 3 bases of the junction left unmatched. DNA of the CDR3: TGTGCCAGTAGTATATCGGGAGGGAGCTCCTACGAGCAGTACTTC. Protein product: CASSISGGSSYEQYF.

This chain links TRBV7-2 with TRBJ2-5; D unclear. The V end was cut by 5 bases, the J end by 7 bases, with 14 bases between. CDR1 and CDR2 (germline): SGHTA, FQGNSA. CDR3 length: 13 amino acids. The CDR3 nucleotides are TGTGCCAGCAGCACCCTCCGGAGTGGGACCCAGTACTTC. Its translation: CASSTLRSGTQYF.

J is TRBJ2-7 and V is TRBV4-1; the D is unclear. The germline V gene has CDR1 MGHRA and CDR2 YSYEKL. The V gene lost 1 base and the J gene lost 4 bases, with 11 bases spanning the gap. This CDR3 spans 14 amino acids. The CDR3 DNA reads TGCGCCAGCAGCCAAGTTTTAATCTCTTACGAGCAGTACTTC. Its protein is CASSQVLISYEQYF.

This chain uses TRBV10-3 with TRBJ2-7; 7 bases map to TRBD2. V trimming: 6 bases; J trimming: 3 bases; junction bases outside the gene matches: 2. The CDR3 covers 12 residues. The germline V gene encodes CDR1 ENHRY and CDR2 SYGVKD. The DNA for the CDR3 is TGTGCCATCAGGGGGGAGGGCTACGAGCAGTACTTC. It translates to CAIRGEGYEQYF.

The chain employs TRBV19 and TRBJ2-1, with 13 nucleotides matching TRBD2. The CDR3 has 17 residues. Trimming cost V 8 bases and J 9 bases; bases outside gene matches: 16. CDR1 and CDR2 (germline): LNHDA, SQIVND (reference sequence). CDR3 region: CASHSAGTSGTMSEQFF. CDR3 DNA sequence: TGTGCCAGTCATAGCGCCGGGACTAGCGGGACTATGTCTGAGCAGTTCTTC.

The V call is TRBV7-9, the J call TRBJ2-5; 7 bases map to TRBD1. The CDR3 has 17 residues. CDR1 is SEHNR, CDR2 FQNEAQ, per germline (reference sequence). The trim removed 4 bases at V and 7 bases at J, leaving 18 bases unmatched. CDR3 sequence: CASSSSETGSRLATQYF. In nucleotides, the CDR3 is TGTGCCAGCAGCTCGTCCGAGACAGGGTCTCGTTTGGCGACCCAGTACTTC.

The rearrangement links TRBV25-1 to TRBJ1-2; 8 bases line up with TRBD1. Germline assignment: CDR1 MGHDK and CDR2 SYGVNS. This CDR3 is built from 15 residues. J was trimmed by 6 bases and V by 2 bases; bases with no gene match: 8. The CDR3 loop is CASSEVQGAGDGYTF. The CDR3 nucleotides read TGTGCCAGCAGTGAAGTTCAGGGGGCAGGTGATGGCTACACCTTC.

J is TRBJ1-5 and V is TRBV30; D unresolved. Between the trimmed V and J ends, which lost 2 bases and 2 bases, there was a span of 7 bases. The germline gives CDR1 GTSNPN, CDR2 SVGIG (reference sequence). The CDR3 contains 13 residues. The CDR3 is CAWSPSGNQPQHF. DNA for the CDR3: TGTGCCTGGAGTCCGTCGGGCAATCAGCCCCAGCATTTT.

This clone was observed at least ten times. The chain recombines TRBV5-1 with TRBJ1-5, with a possible D match to TRBD1 (6 bases). Germline V gives CDR1 SGHRS, CDR2 YFSETQ. With 4 bases removed from V and 0 bases from J, the gap between germline ends came to 8 bases. CDR3 length: 14 residues. The CDR3 here is CASSQDSSNQPQHF. The CDR3 nucleotides are TGCGCCAGCAGCCAGGACAGTAGCAATCAGCCCCAGCATTTT.

This clone was counted between two and nine times. This chain connects TRBV30 to TRBJ1-5, with TRBD1 as a possible D gene (5 bases). Trimming pared 5 bases from V and 2 bases from J, leaving 19 bases between. Looked up from germline, CDR1 is GTSNPN and CDR2 is SVGIG (reference sequence). CDR3 size: 16 residues. The CDR3 bases are TGTGCCTGGGCCAGCGGGGGGAATTTTGGCAATCAGCCCCAGCATTTT. It codes for CAWASGGNFGNQPQHF.

The chain uses TRBV2 and TRBJ1-2, with 7 bases lining up with TRBD1. The CDR3 is 16 residues long. Trimming cost V 6 bases and J 4 bases; bases outside gene matches: 14. The germline gives CDR1 SNHLY, CDR2 FYNNEI. The CDR3 loop is CASRKDRSTTIYGYTF. DNA for the CDR3: TGTGCCAGCAGGAAGGACAGGAGCACAACGATCTATGGCTACACCTTC.

The genes are TRBV10-3 and TRBJ2-1; 10 nucleotides agree with TRBD2. Germline CDR1 is ENHRY and CDR2 is SYGVKD. The CDR3 covers 18 residues. V shed 3 bases and J 0 bases; nucleotides not matched to a gene: 8. The CDR3 region has the DNA TGTGCCATCAGTGACTATTCTAGCGGGAGAAGCTCCTACAATGAGCAGTTCTTC. As protein: CAISDYSSGRSSYNEQFF.

V usage is TRBV28 and J usage is TRBJ1-4, with unresolved D. The CDR3 sequence is 17 residues long. Trimming stripped 3 bases from V and 0 bases from J, with 14 bases between. The germline V gene has CDR1 MDHEN and CDR2 SYDVKM. CDR3 sequence: CASSFLSKVATNEKLFF. CDR3 sequence (DNA): TGTGCCAGCAGTTTTTTGTCAAAGGTGGCAACTAATGAAAAACTGTTTTTT.

The chain is built from TRBV5-5 and TRBJ2-7; the D gene could be TRBD1 or TRBD2 (5 bases each). The CDR3 runs to 15 residues. V lost 3 bases to trimming and J lost 7 bases, with 20 bases between them. The V gene's germline CDR1 is SGHKS and CDR2 YYEKEE (reference sequence). The DNA of the CDR3 is TGTGCCAGCAGCTACCCGGGGCAGGGCCTTCGGGAGCAGTACTTC. It codes for CASSYPGQGLREQYF.

The chain is built from TRBV5-4 and TRBJ2-3; D may be TRBD1 or TRBD2 (5 bases each). The germline CDR1 and CDR2 sequences are SGHNT and YYREEE (reference sequence). The length of the CDR3 is 15 residues. V was shortened by 4 bases and J by 4 bases, with 16 bases between the two germline ends. The CDR3 region has the DNA TGTGCCAGCAGCCTCGGGACGCATCCGGCAGATACGCAGTATTTT. It codes for CASSLGTHPADTQYF.